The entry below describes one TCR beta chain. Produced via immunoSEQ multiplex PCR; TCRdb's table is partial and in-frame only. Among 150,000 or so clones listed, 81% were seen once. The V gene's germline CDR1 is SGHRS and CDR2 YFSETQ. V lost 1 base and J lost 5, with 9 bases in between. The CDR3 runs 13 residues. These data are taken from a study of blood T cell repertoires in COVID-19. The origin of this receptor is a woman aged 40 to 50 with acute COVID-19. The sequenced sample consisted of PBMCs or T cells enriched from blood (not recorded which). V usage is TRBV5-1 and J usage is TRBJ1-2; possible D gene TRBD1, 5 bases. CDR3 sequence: CASSLSQGYGYTF. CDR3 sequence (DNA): TGCGCCAGCAGCTTGTCCCAGGGATATGGCTACACCTTC.